Each of the 31 T cell receptor beta chains below was sequenced from the same sample in a study of human T cells and chemical hapten exposure. As for time point: patch test 2, 6 weeks after DPC sensitization. The treatment is: therapeutic diphenylcyclopropenone sensitization with weekly scalp DPC. TCRdb used MiXCR to reprocess the RACE reads, holding one entry per CDR3 protein. This table holds tens of thousands of distinct CDR3 sequences, approximately 10% found once. The sequences come from whole blood, collected in connection with sensitization to the hapten diphenylcyclopropenone (DPC). Receptor source: a man aged 35 to 55 with alopecia areata. Some clones in this sample may be carry-over from other donors' samples.

The V gene is TRBV19, the J gene TRBJ2-5, with TRBD2 matching 7 bases. V lost 3 bases to trimming and J lost 0 bases; unmatched junction nucleotides: 4. Germline V gene data show CDR1 as LNHDA and CDR2 as SQIVND (reference sequence). The CDR3 covers 15 residues. The CDR3 loop is CASSIGGNYQETQYF. CDR3 coding DNA: TGTGCCAGTAGTATCGGGGGGAACTACCAAGAGACCCAGTACTTC.

This clonotype was counted between two and nine times. The chain is built from TRBV7-9 and TRBJ1-5; D might be TRBD1 (5 bases). The CDR3 is 13 residues long. Germline values: CDR1 SEHNR, CDR2 FQNEAQ (reference sequence). V was pared by 8 bases and J by 3 bases, with 11 bases between. The CDR3, as DNA: TGTGCCAGCCGTGGGGCGACCAATCAGCCCCAGCATTTT. Its protein is CASRGATNQPQHF.

This clonotype has a count of ten or more. J is TRBJ2-3 and V is TRBV6-2 or TRBV6-3, with a weak D call TRBD1 (5 bases). Deletions cut 2 bases from V and 6 bases from J, with 9 bases between. The germline V gene encodes CDR1 MNHEY and CDR2 SVGEGT. The CDR3 has 13 residues. CDR3 in DNA: TGTGCCAGCAGTTACGGGGCGCTGGATACGCAGTATTTT. Its translation: CASSYGALDTQYF.

This clonotype has more than one count but fewer than ten. The chain recombines TRBV6-5 with TRBJ2-1; TRBD1 might be the D (5 bases). The V gene's germline CDR1 is MNHEY and CDR2 SVGAGI. The CDR3 is 13 residues long. With 8 bases removed from V and 8 bases from J, the gap between germline ends came to 16 bases. The CDR3 is CASSLRLGDEQFF. The CDR3 DNA follows: TGTGCCAGCTCCCTCCGGCTAGGGGATGAGCAGTTCTTC.

This clonotype was recorded once. This sequence joins TRBV7-6 and TRBJ2-5, with 7 bases fitting TRBD1. Trimming removed 5 bases from V and 1 base from J; junction bases left unmatched: 7. The length of the CDR3 is 15 residues. Germline values: CDR1 SGHVS, CDR2 FNYEAQ. CDR3 DNA sequence: TGTGCCAGCAGCCCCCAACGGACAGGCCAAGAGACCCAGTACTTC. This codes for CASSPQRTGQETQYF. The entire variable domain, with the rest obtained from reference TRBV7-6 and TRBJ2-5, is as follows: GAGVSQSPRYKVTKRGQDVALRCDPISGHVSLYWYRQALGQGPEFLTYFNYEAQQDKSGLPNDRFSAERPEGSISTLTIQRTEQRDSAMYRCASSPQRTGQETQYFGPGTRLLVL.

This clonotype was seen a few times. The chain's CDR3 is CASSRDRGRWTEAFF. The CDR3 region has the DNA TGTGCCAGCAGCCGAGACAGGGGGCGGTGGACTGAAGCTTTCTTT. V and J are TRBV7-8 and TRBJ1-1, with TRBD1 matching over 10 bases. The CDR3 has 15 amino acids. Germline trimming cut 5 bases from V and 5 bases from J; bases unmatched to any gene: 8. Germline V gene data show CDR1 as SGHVS and CDR2 as FQNEAQ.

The gene calls are TRBV20-1 and TRBJ2-3, with 10 bases that match TRBD2. With V trimmed by 0 bases and J by 3 bases, 9 bases remained unmatched. The CDR3 is made up of 17 amino acids. Germline V CDR1 and CDR2: DFQATT, SNEGSKA (reference sequence). The CDR3 nucleotides read TGCAGTGCTAGAGATCCTTTTACTAGCGGGAAGACAGATACGCAGTATTTT. Translating it yields CSARDPFTSGKTDTQYF.

This clonotype was seen a few times. V gene TRBV11-2 combines with J gene TRBJ1-2, with D possibly being TRBD1 (5 bases). Trimming shortened V by 0 bases and J by 4 bases, and 9 bases separated the two germline ends. This CDR3 is built from 14 residues. Germline values: CDR1 SGHAT, CDR2 FQNNGV. This CDR3 is CASSLDQGSYGYTF. CDR3 DNA sequence: TGTGCCAGCAGCTTAGATCAGGGAAGCTATGGCTACACCTTC.

This clonotype was counted between two and nine times. The chain carries TRBV7-9 and TRBJ2-1, with 7 bases lining up with TRBD2. Trimming at V came to 6 bases and at J to 8 bases, leaving 4 bases not matched to a gene. The CDR3 runs to 12 residues. CDR1 and CDR2 (germline): SEHNR, FQNEAQ (reference sequence). CDR3 coding DNA: TGTGCCAGCAGTTCTGGGGGGGATGAGCAGTTCTTC. Its protein is CASSSGGDEQFF.

Many counts were recorded for this clonotype. This chain connects TRBV11-2 to TRBJ2-3, with 10 bases that match TRBD2. J lost 4 bases, V lost 6 bases, and 4 bases had no gene match. This CDR3 region has 14 residues. Per germline, CDR1 SGHAT and CDR2 FQNNGV. CDR3 DNA: TGTGCCAGCAGGCGGACTAGCGGCCCAGATACGCAGTATTTT. Amino acids: CASRRTSGPDTQYF.

This clonotype occurred many times. This chain connects TRBV9 to TRBJ2-7, with a possible D match to TRBD2 (6 bases). The V gene lost 6 bases and the J gene lost 7 bases, with 20 bases spanning the gap. Looked up from germline, CDR1 is SGDLS and CDR2 is YYNGEE. The CDR3 sequence is 14 residues long. The CDR3 loop reads CASTEGTGWREQYF. The CDR3 coding sequence is TGTGCCAGCACCGAAGGGACTGGTTGGAGGGAGCAGTACTTC.

This clonotype was seen a handful of times. J is TRBJ1-2 and V is TRBV28; a possible D gene is TRBD1 (5 bases). The ends were cut back, 3 bases at V and 7 bases at J, with 15 bases in the middle. CDR1 is MDHEN and CDR2 is SYDVKM in the germline V gene. This CDR3 is 14 amino acids long. CDR3 loop: CASSFSGEAGGYTF. CDR3 bases: TGTGCCAGCAGTTTTTCGGGGGAAGCTGGTGGCTACACCTTC.

The V gene is TRBV28, the J gene TRBJ2-3; TRBD2 aligns across 9 bases. CDR3 length: 17 amino acids. V gave up 5 bases and J gave up 0 bases; unmatched junction bases: 9. Germline values: CDR1 MDHEN, CDR2 SYDVKM. CDR3 amino acids: CASSPTGLASSTDTQYF. CDR3 nucleotide sequence: TGTGCCAGCAGTCCAACCGGACTAGCGTCTAGCACAGATACGCAGTATTTT.

CDR3 coding DNA: TGCAGCGTCGACGGCGGGGCCTCCTACAATGAGCAGTTCTTC. Protein sequence: CSVDGGASYNEQFF. The chain carries TRBV29-1 and TRBJ2-1; weak D call: TRBD2 (6 bases). Germline CDR1 reads SQVTM; CDR2 reads ANQGSEA. The CDR3 is made up of 14 amino acids. The ends were cut back, 6 bases at V and 0 bases at J, with 12 bases in the middle.

Many counts were recorded for this clonotype. V gene TRBV7-9 combines with J gene TRBJ1-2; D not certain. Germline CDR1 and CDR2: SEHNR and FQNEAQ (reference sequence). CDR3 length equals 15 residues. Trimming left V 4 bases short and J 7 bases short, with 19 bases between. The CDR3 reads CASSSPSLDLLGYTF. The CDR3 DNA is TGTGCCAGCAGCTCCCCTTCTTTAGATTTGCTTGGCTACACCTTC.

The sample holds a few counts of this clonotype. The genes are TRBV7-8 and TRBJ2-3; a possible D gene is TRBD2 (6 bases). In germline, CDR1 is SGHVS, CDR2 FQNEAQ. This CDR3 contains 15 residues. The V end was cut by 5 bases, the J end by 6 bases, with 18 bases between. CDR3 coding DNA: TGTGCCAGCAGCCGACCCATGGGACTCGATGATACGCAGTATTTT. As protein: CASSRPMGLDDTQYF. Filled out from reference TRBV7-8 and TRBJ2-3, the complete variable domain reads GAGVSQSPRYKVAKRGQDVALRCDPISGHVSLFWYQQALGQGPEFLTYFQNEAQLDKSGLPSDRFFAERPEGSVSTLKIQRTQQEDSAVYLCASSRPMGLDDTQYFGPGTRLTVL.

In this sample, this clonotype turned up a few times. The genes are TRBV9 and TRBJ1-4; D gene unclear. The V end was cut by 4 bases, the J end by 8 bases, with 18 bases between. Germline lookup yields CDR1 SGDLS and CDR2 YYNGEE. The CDR3 covers 15 residues. The CDR3 region has the DNA TGTGCCAGCAGCCCCGGTCCTGGTGGTGCAGAAAAACTGTTTTTT. Encoded protein: CASSPGPGGAEKLFF.

The genes are TRBV24-1 and TRBJ1-6, with 7 bases matching TRBD1. V lost 4 bases and J lost 7; bases outside the gene matches: 3. CDR1 and CDR2 (germline): KGHDR, SFDVKD. This CDR3 contains 14 residues. Here the CDR3 reads CATSEGTANSPLHF. The CDR3 nucleotides are TGTGCCACCAGTGAGGGGACAGCAAATTCACCCCTCCACTTT.

The chain recombines TRBV5-1 with TRBJ2-2, with D tentatively TRBD1 or TRBD2 (5 bases each). Germline values: CDR1 SGHRS, CDR2 YFSETQ. V dropped 4 bases and J dropped 3 bases, with 16 bases sitting between them. The CDR3 has 16 residues. The DNA of the CDR3 is TGCGCCAGCAGCACCCTACTAGTGGGGGACACCGGGGAGCTGTTTTTT. Residues: CASSTLLVGDTGELFF.

This clonotype has just a few counts. The chain links TRBV29-1 to TRBJ2-3; TRBD2 agrees at 7 bases. There are 12 residues in the CDR3. The V gene end was trimmed by 7 bases and the J gene end by 0 bases; junction bases not matched to a gene: 1. CDR1 and CDR2 (germline): SQVTM, ANQGSEA. CDR3 amino acids: CSDSGSTDTQYF. The CDR3 DNA reads TGCAGCGATAGCGGGAGCACAGATACGCAGTATTTT.

This clonotype was observed a few times. The gene calls are TRBV6-5 and TRBJ2-1; no firm D call. Germline V lookup: CDR1 MNHEY, CDR2 SVGAGI. V was trimmed by 5 bases and J by 6 bases, leaving 11 bases between them. This CDR3 spans 13 amino acids. The CDR3 region is CASSRQTTNEQFF. CDR3 nucleotide sequence: TGTGCCAGCAGTCGCCAAACGACCAATGAGCAGTTCTTC.

The V gene is TRBV5-1, the J gene TRBJ2-6, with TRBD2 identical over 8 bases. This CDR3 comprises 18 residues. Looked up from germline, CDR1 is SGHRS and CDR2 is YFSETQ. V was pared by 4 bases and J by 3 bases, with 12 bases of the junction left unmatched. CDR3 DNA: TGCGCCAGCAGCGTCCTCCGCAGCGGGAGAGGTGGGGCCAACGTCCTGACTTTC. Protein product: CASSVLRSGRGGANVLTF.

This clonotype has a handful of counts. CDR3 in DNA: TGTGCCAGCAGTATGACTAGCGGAGGGTCCTACGAGCAGTACTTC. This codes for CASSMTSGGSYEQYF. V gene TRBV27 combines with J gene TRBJ2-7, with 9 bases fitting TRBD2. The germline V gene has CDR1 MNHEY and CDR2 SMNVEV (reference sequence). With V trimmed by 5 bases and J by 1 base, 6 bases remained unmatched. The CDR3 is 15 residues long.

This clonotype appeared a few times. The chain links TRBV12-3 or TRBV12-4 to TRBJ2-3; 12 bases align to TRBD2. The V segment lost 4 bases and the J segment 4 bases; nucleotides outside the gene matches: 6. The CDR3 covers 16 residues. The CDR3 nucleotides read TGTGCCAGCAGTTCCCTAGCGGGAGGGCCCGCAGATACGCAGTATTTT. Translation: CASSSLAGGPADTQYF.

The table lists this clonotype with a count of one. The rearrangement uses TRBV19 and TRBJ2-1; D remains ambiguous. V was shortened by 6 bases and J by 11 bases, with 11 bases between the two germline ends. Germline CDR1 is LNHDA and CDR2 is SQIVND (reference sequence). The CDR3 runs to 11 residues. CDR3 residues: CASSLLNKQFF. CDR3 in DNA: TGTGCCAGTAGCCTTCTAAATAAGCAGTTCTTC.

V and J are TRBV5-1 and TRBJ1-1; D is ambiguous. Deletions cut 4 bases from V and 2 bases from J, with 18 bases between. Germline V gene sequence: CDR1 SGHRS, CDR2 YFSETQ. This CDR3 has 16 amino acids. CDR3 bases: TGCGCCAGCAGCCAGCCCTCTTGGGGAGGTAACACTGAAGCTTTCTTT. This sequence encodes CASSQPSWGGNTEAFF.

This clonotype has only a few counts. A junction boundary mismatches the germline segment, possibly from a read error. This rearrangement joins TRBV30 to TRBJ2-7; D not certain. The CDR3 is made up of 12 amino acids. The germline gives CDR1 GTSNPN, CDR2 SVGIG (reference sequence). This chain's CDR3 is CAWSVLSHEQYF. Written as DNA, the CDR3 is TGTGCCTGGAGTGTGCTCTCCCACGAGCAGTACTTC.

The chain couples TRBV6-2 or TRBV6-3 to TRBJ2-1, with 9 nucleotides matching TRBD2. This CDR3 contains 14 residues. Looked up from germline, CDR1 is MNHEY and CDR2 is SVGEGT. V lost 6 bases, J lost 7 bases, and 7 bases stayed unmatched. Written as DNA, the CDR3 is TGTGCCAGCAGCAGCGGGGGGAGTTCAAATGAGCAGTTCTTC. This gives the protein CASSSGGSSNEQFF.

This clonotype was seen a handful of times. The V and J genes are TRBV27 and TRBJ1-2; tentatively, D is TRBD1 (6 bases). This CDR3 comprises 15 residues. Looked up from germline, CDR1 is MNHEY and CDR2 is SMNVEV (reference sequence). V was cut by 4 bases and J by 12 bases, with 24 bases left in between. In DNA, the CDR3 is TGTGCCAGCAGTTCCATTCCCCTGGACAGCCACCCCAACACCTTC. It specifies CASSSIPLDSHPNTF.

The chain carries TRBV14 and TRBJ2-3; D unresolved. V was trimmed by 0 bases and J by 4 bases, leaving 11 bases between them. The CDR3 covers 15 residues. Germline V gene data show CDR1 as SGHDN and CDR2 as FVKESK. The CDR3 reads CASSQEILAADTQYF. As DNA, the CDR3 is TGTGCCAGCAGCCAAGAGATTTTGGCAGCAGATACGCAGTATTTT.

This clonotype occurred many times. The chain uses TRBV29-1 and TRBJ2-3; D remains unclear. The V and J ends lost 1 base and 4 bases respectively, with 9 bases between them. This CDR3 contains 13 residues. Germline CDR1 and CDR2: SQVTM and ANQGSEA. The CDR3 nucleotides are TGCAGCGTTGAAGTCCTAGTCGCAGATACGCAGTATTTT. The encoded protein is CSVEVLVADTQYF.